The clone carrying this T cell receptor beta chain was seen only a few times. The antigen remains undetermined. These data are taken from a study of T-cell memory formation after mild COVID-19. Germline lookup yields CDR1 SGHVS and CDR2 FNYEAQ. CDR3 length: 14 residues. J gave up 4 bases and V 4 bases, and 6 bases lay outside the gene matches. A single record per CDR3 protein comes from TCRdb applying MiXCR to the 5' RACE reads. In the table there are about 200,000 distinct CDR3 sequences, 9% to 10% of which are singletons. Study findings and constraints: Later expanders leaned CD4+, whereas clones that contracted between day 15 and 85 were balanced CD4/CD8.

The chain uses TRBV7-6 and TRBJ1-1, with 7 nucleotides matching TRBD1. This TCR derives from a man aged 18-30 years who had mild COVID-19 (a few samples of this study predate the infection). Cell type and time point are not known. Sequences were obtained from PBMCs or a T cell subset sorted from them (not recorded which). The CDR3 region is CASSSTGPSTEAFF. CDR3 sequence (DNA): TGTGCCAGCAGCTCGACAGGGCCTTCCACTGAAGCTTTCTTT. The variable domain in full, completed from reference TRBV7-6 and TRBJ1-1, reads GAGVSQSPRYKVTKRGQDVALRCDPISGHVSLYWYRQALGQGPEFLTYFNYEAQQDKSGLPNDRFSAERPEGSISTLTIQRTEQRDSAMYRCASSSTGPSTEAFFGQGTRLTVV.